The 14 T cell receptor beta chains below all came from one sample that was sequenced in a study of T cell repertoires in cytomegalovirus infection. TCRdb used MiXCR to reprocess the reads, holding one entry per CDR3 protein. Of about 570,000 distinct CDR3 sequences listed, approximately 40% are singletons. These TCRs' antigens remain unknown. This specimen was cultured PBMCs, taken from culture after CMV antigen stimulation. The origin of the receptors is a human donor in good health (CMV status not recorded). Some clones in this sample may be carry-over from other donors' samples.

The gene calls are TRBV27 and TRBJ2-7; D possibly corresponds to TRBD2 (5 bases). Germline V gene sequence: CDR1 MNHEY, CDR2 SMNVEV (reference sequence). V was shortened by 7 bases and J by 9 bases, with 19 bases between the two germline ends. The CDR3 covers 13 residues. CDR3 amino acids: CASTGDLSSGQYF. In DNA, the CDR3 is TGTGCCAGCACCGGGGATCTATCTTCAGGGCAGTACTTC.

J is TRBJ2-2 and V is TRBV9, with D uncertain. V lost 2 bases and J 6 bases, leaving 11 bases between the germline ends. The germline V gene has CDR1 SGDLS and CDR2 YYNGEE. The CDR3 runs to 14 residues. This CDR3 reads CASSVRPLSGELFF. The CDR3 DNA follows: TGTGCCAGCAGCGTCCGACCGCTGTCCGGGGAGCTGTTTTTT. The full variable domain, its missing parts supplied by reference TRBV9 and TRBJ2-2, is DSGVTQTPKHLITATGQRVTLRCSPRSGDLSVYWYQQSLDQGLQFLIQYYNGEERAKGNILERFSAQQFPDLHSELNLSSLELGDSALYFCASSVRPLSGELFFGEGSRLTVL.

This chain links TRBV9 with TRBJ2-5; 7 bases line up with TRBD1. Germline V gene lookup returns CDR1 SGDLS and CDR2 YYNGEE. Losses at the gene ends were 4 bases for V and 5 bases for J; bases not matched to a gene: 8. CDR3 size: 14 residues. This CDR3 is CASSPNHRGETQYF. CDR3 sequence (DNA): TGTGCCAGCAGCCCGAACCACAGGGGTGAGACCCAGTACTTC.

This chain links TRBV7-9 with TRBJ2-5; 9 bases fit TRBD2. CDR1 SEHNR and CDR2 FQNEAQ come from the germline V gene (reference sequence). This CDR3 has 15 residues. J lost 0 bases, V lost 5 bases, and 4 bases had no gene match. The CDR3 loop reads CASSLSGSYQETQYF. CDR3 DNA: TGTGCCAGCAGCCTTAGCGGGAGTTACCAAGAGACCCAGTACTTC.

This clonotype was counted a few times. The rearrangement joins TRBV7-2 to TRBJ2-2; 7 bases line up with TRBD1. The V segment lost 4 bases and the J segment 3 bases; nucleotides outside the gene matches: 11. The V gene's germline CDR1 is SGHTA and CDR2 FQGNSA. The CDR3 sequence is 17 residues long. The chain's CDR3 is CASSWTPRGPYTGELFF. In DNA form, the CDR3 reads TGTGCCAGCAGCTGGACCCCGAGGGGGCCCTACACCGGGGAGCTGTTTTTT.

The gene calls are TRBV27 and TRBJ2-1; 7 bases are a match to TRBD1. There are 14 residues in the CDR3. The germline V gene encodes CDR1 MNHEY and CDR2 SMNVEV (reference sequence). Trimming removed 8 bases from V and 8 bases from J; junction bases left unmatched: 12. The CDR3 sequence is CASAWSRQGHEQFF. The CDR3 DNA reads TGTGCCAGCGCCTGGTCCCGACAGGGCCATGAGCAGTTCTTC.

This clonotype has only a few counts. The rearrangement uses TRBV12-3 or TRBV12-4 and TRBJ1-5, with TRBD1 matching 8 bases. This CDR3 comprises 14 residues. With V trimmed by 4 bases and J by 5 bases, 4 bases remained unmatched. CDR3: CASSWTGYDQPQHF. CDR3 nucleotides: TGTGCCAGCAGTTGGACAGGGTACGATCAGCCCCAGCATTTT.

V and J are TRBV20-1 and TRBJ2-1; perhaps TRBD2 as D (7 bases). The germline CDR1 and CDR2 sequences are DFQATT and SNEGSKA (reference sequence). Deletions cut 6 bases from V and 8 bases from J, with 26 bases between. This CDR3 comprises 16 residues. CDR3 amino acids: CSALGAGALEGDEQFF. Written as DNA, the CDR3 is TGCAGTGCGCTAGGTGCGGGGGCCCTTGAAGGGGATGAGCAGTTCTTC.

This chain connects TRBV12-3 or TRBV12-4 to TRBJ2-1; 13 bases agree with TRBD2. The CDR3 runs 18 residues. After removal of 6 bases from V and 0 bases from J, the junction contained 8 bases not matched to a gene. Written as DNA, the CDR3 is TGTGCCAGCAGAAAACTAGCGGGGGGGTTCGGCTCCTACAATGAGCAGTTCTTC. It codes for CASRKLAGGFGSYNEQFF.

The chain is built from TRBV9 and TRBJ1-6; the D gene is possibly TRBD1 (5 bases). The CDR3 length is 16 residues. The V gene lost 4 bases and the J gene lost 8 bases, with 19 bases spanning the gap. Germline CDR1 reads SGDLS; CDR2 reads YYNGEE. CDR3 nucleotide sequence: TGTGCCAGCAGCCCAATACGGGACGGTAGGGATTCACCCCTCCACTTT. It encodes CASSPIRDGRDSPLHF.

In this sample, this clonotype turned up a few times. The chain links TRBV12-3 or TRBV12-4 to TRBJ1-2; 7 positions match TRBD1. The CDR3 length is 14 residues. V dropped 7 bases and J dropped 7; count of bases not matched to a gene: 12. The DNA for the CDR3 is TGTGCCAGCACTTGGACAGGAGGGGGCTTTGGCTACACCTTC. As protein: CASTWTGGGFGYTF.

This clonotype was counted a few times. The chain is built from TRBV2 and TRBJ2-5; TRBD2 matches 11 bases. Trimming took 4 bases from V and 7 from J; bases not matched to a gene: 11. Germline CDR1 and CDR2: SNHLY and FYNNEI. The CDR3 has 16 residues. CDR3 DNA sequence: TGTGCCAGCAGTGTCACCACTAGCGGGAGCTTGGGGACCCAGTACTTC. Protein sequence: CASSVTTSGSLGTQYF.

This clonotype was observed a handful of times. The chain is built from TRBV28 and TRBJ1-1, with D perhaps matching TRBD1 (5 bases). The CDR3 totals 10 residues. Trimming removed 7 bases at V and 5 bases at J, with 5 bases between. Germline V CDR1 and CDR2: MDHEN, SYDVKM. In DNA form, the CDR3 reads TGTGCCAGCACAGGGACTGAAGCTTTCTTT. It specifies CASTGTEAFF.

This clonotype was seen a few times. The junction differs from germline at one of its ends, possibly a read error. V usage is TRBV12-3 or TRBV12-4 and J usage is TRBJ2-1; D is possibly TRBD1 or TRBD2 (6 bases each). The CDR3 totals 17 residues. The CDR3 reads CASSLAPGLGADNEQFF. The CDR3 nucleotides read TGTGCCAGCAGTCTAGCACCGGGACTGGGGGCGGACAATGAGCAGTTCTTC.